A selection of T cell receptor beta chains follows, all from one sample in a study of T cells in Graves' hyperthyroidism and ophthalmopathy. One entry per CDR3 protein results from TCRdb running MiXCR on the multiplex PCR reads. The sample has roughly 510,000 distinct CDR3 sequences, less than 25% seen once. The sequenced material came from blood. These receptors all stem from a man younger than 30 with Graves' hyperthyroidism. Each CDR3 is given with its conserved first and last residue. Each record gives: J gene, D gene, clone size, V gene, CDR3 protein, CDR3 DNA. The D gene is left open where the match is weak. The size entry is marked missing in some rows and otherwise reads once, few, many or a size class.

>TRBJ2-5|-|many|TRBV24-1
CATSDLETQYF
TGTGCCACCAGTGATTTGGAGACCCAGTACTTC
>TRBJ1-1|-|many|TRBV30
CAWRVDTEAFF
TGTGCCTGGAGGGTGGACACTGAAGCTTTCTTT
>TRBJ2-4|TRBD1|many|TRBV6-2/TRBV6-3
CASSSWTGELAKNIQYF
TGTGCCAGCAGCTCCTGGACAGGGGAGCTGGCCAAAAACATTCAGTACTTC
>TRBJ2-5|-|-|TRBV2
CASSESASGETQYF
TGTGCCAGCAGTGAATCGGCTAGTGGAGAGACCCAGTACTTC
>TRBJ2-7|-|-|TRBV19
CASSSAQGGYEQYF
TGTGCCAGTAGTTCGGCACAAGGGGGCTACGAGCAGTACTTC
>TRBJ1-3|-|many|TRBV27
CASSFAATGNTIYF
TGTGCCAGCAGTTTCGCGGCGACTGGAAACACCATATATTTT
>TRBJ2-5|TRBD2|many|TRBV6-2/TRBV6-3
CASSYRLGAGEQETQYF
TGTGCCAGCAGTTACCGGCTTGGAGCGGGGGAGCAAGAGACCCAGTACTTC
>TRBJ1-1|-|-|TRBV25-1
CASSGGWGGSEAFF
TGTGCCAGCAGTGGGGGTTGGGGGGGTAGTGAAGCTTTCTTT
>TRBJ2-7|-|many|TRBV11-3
CASSPGRGSYEQYF
TGTGCCAGCAGCCCTGGAAGGGGTTCCTACGAGCAGTACTTC
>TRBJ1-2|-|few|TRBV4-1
CASSQDRAPMLGYTF
TGCGCCAGCAGCCAAGATCGAGCCCCTATGCTTGGCTACACCTTC
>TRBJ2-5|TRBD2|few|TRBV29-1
CSVVTPLGGGPETQYF
TGCAGCGTTGTTACTCCTTTAGGCGGGGGGCCCGAGACCCAGTACTTC
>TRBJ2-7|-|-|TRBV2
CASSLVEQGYEQYF
TGTGCCAGCAGTCTGGTAGAACAGGGCTACGAGCAGTACTTC
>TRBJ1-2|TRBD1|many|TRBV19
CASSAGQGAYGYTF
TGTGCCAGTAGTGCGGGACAGGGGGCGTATGGCTACACCTTC
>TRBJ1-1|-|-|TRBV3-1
CASSQDPRGLNTEAFF
TGTGCCAGCAGCCAAGACCCCCGGGGGCTGAACACTGAAGCTTTCTTT
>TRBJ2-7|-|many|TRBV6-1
CASGAGPSYEQYF
TGTGCCAGTGGGGCGGGACCGAGCTACGAGCAGTACTTC
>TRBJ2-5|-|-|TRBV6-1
CASRVRHGQETQYF
TGTGCCAGCAGGGTGCGACACGGACAAGAGACCCAGTACTTC
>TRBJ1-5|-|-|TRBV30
CAWEADSNQPQHF
TGTGCCTGGGAGGCCGATAGCAATCAGCCCCAGCATTTT
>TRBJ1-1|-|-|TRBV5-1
CASSLWQGGTEAFF
TGCGCCAGCAGCTTGTGGCAGGGAGGGACTGAAGCTTTCTTT